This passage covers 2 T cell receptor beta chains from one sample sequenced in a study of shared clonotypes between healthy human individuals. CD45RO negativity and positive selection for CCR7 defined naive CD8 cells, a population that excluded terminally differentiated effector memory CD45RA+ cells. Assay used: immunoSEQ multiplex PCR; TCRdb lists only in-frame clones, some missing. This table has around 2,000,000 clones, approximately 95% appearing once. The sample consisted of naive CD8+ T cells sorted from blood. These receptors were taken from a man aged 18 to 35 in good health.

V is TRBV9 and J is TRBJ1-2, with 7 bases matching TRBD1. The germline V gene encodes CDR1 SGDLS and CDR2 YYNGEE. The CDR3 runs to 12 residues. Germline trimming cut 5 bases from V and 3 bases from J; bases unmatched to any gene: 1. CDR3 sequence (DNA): TGTGCCAGCAGGGGGACAGACTATGGCTACACCTTC. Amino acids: CASRGTDYGYTF.

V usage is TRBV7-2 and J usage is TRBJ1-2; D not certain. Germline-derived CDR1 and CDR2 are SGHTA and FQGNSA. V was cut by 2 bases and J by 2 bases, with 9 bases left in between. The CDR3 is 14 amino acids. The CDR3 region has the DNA TGTGCCAGCAGCTTACACCACTCCAACTATGGCTACACCTTC. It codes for CASSLHHSNYGYTF.